A single sample gave rise to the 11 T cell receptor beta chains below, sequenced in a study of blood T cell repertoires in COVID-19. The repertoire was sequenced with immunoSEQ multiplex PCR; TCRdb's copy has only in-frame clones and lacks some. The profile shows 220,000 or so clones, roughly four fifths of them singletons. Material for sequencing was PBMCs or T cells enriched from blood (not recorded which). These receptors were collected from a woman aged 35 to 49 with acute COVID-19.

The chain joins TRBV5-8 to TRBJ2-3; 9 bases are shared with TRBD1. Germline V gives CDR1 SGHTS, CDR2 YDEGEE. Losses at the gene ends were 0 bases for V and 3 bases for J; bases not matched to a gene: 5. The CDR3 covers 16 residues. CDR3 amino acids: CASSLGGQGLTDTQYF. CDR3 DNA: TGTGCCAGCAGCTTGGGGGGACAGGGCTTGACAGATACGCAGTATTTT.

The chain employs TRBV5-4 and TRBJ1-2; 9 nucleotides agree with TRBD1. The germline V gene has CDR1 SGHNT and CDR2 YYREEE (reference sequence). The length of the CDR3 is 14 residues. V trimming: 2 bases; J trimming: 4 bases; junction bases outside the gene matches: 3. CDR3 nucleotides: TGTGCCAGCAGCTTTACAGGGGGCGGCTATGGCTACACCTTC. Amino acid sequence: CASSFTGGGYGYTF.

The chain links TRBV6-1 to TRBJ2-3; tentative D call: TRBD2 (6 bases). CDR3 size: 15 residues. Germline lookup yields CDR1 MNHNS and CDR2 SASEGT. V was trimmed by 1 base and J by 0 bases, leaving 8 bases between them. Here the CDR3 DNA reads TGTGCCAGCAGTGAAGACGGGACTAGCACAGATACGCAGTATTTT. The encoded protein is CASSEDGTSTDTQYF.

The rearrangement links TRBV11-3 to TRBJ2-7, with TRBD2 matching over 7 bases. Germline CDR1 and CDR2: SGHNT and YENEEA. CDR3 length: 16 amino acids. Unmatched junction bases numbered 11, after V lost 1 base and J lost 5 bases. The CDR3 nucleotides are TGTGCCAGCAGCTTAGTAAGCGGGATTCTTGGCCACGAGCAGTACTTC. This codes for CASSLVSGILGHEQYF.

The chain joins TRBV2 to TRBJ1-2; perhaps TRBD1 as D (6 bases). Germline V gene data show CDR1 as SNHLY and CDR2 as FYNNEI. The germline V and J ends were trimmed by 1 base and 4 bases, with 7 bases remaining between them. There are 13 residues in the CDR3. The CDR3 nucleotides read TGTGCCAGCAGTGAAGGGACAGTCTATGGCTACACCTTC. The encoded protein is CASSEGTVYGYTF.

The V gene is TRBV7-2, the J gene TRBJ1-5; no reliable D call. The length of the CDR3 is 15 residues. Germline values: CDR1 SGHTA, CDR2 FQGNSA. Trimming cost V 6 bases and J 6 bases, with 18 bases left between them. CDR3 sequence: CASSSTGIEGQPQHF. The CDR3 DNA sequence: TGTGCCAGCAGTTCTACTGGGATTGAGGGTCAGCCCCAGCATTTT. Combining the CDR3 with reference TRBV7-2 and TRBJ1-5 gives the whole variable domain GAGVSQSPSNKVTEKGKDVELRCDPISGHTALYWYRQSLGQGLEFLIYFQGNSAPDKSGLPSDRFSAERTGGSVSTLTIQRTQQEDSAVYLCASSSTGIEGQPQHFGDGTRLSIL.

This chain links TRBV7-3 with TRBJ2-1; no reliable D call. V shed 1 base and J shed 5 bases, with 6 bases lying between them. Germline lookup yields CDR1 SGHTA and CDR2 FQGTGA. This CDR3 contains 13 residues. The CDR3 DNA sequence: TGTGCCAGCAGCTTAAACACAAACAATGAGCAGTTCTTC. Amino acids: CASSLNTNNEQFF. Complete variable domain (other parts from reference TRBV7-3 and TRBJ2-1): GAGVSQTPSNKVTEKGKYVELRCDPISGHTALYWYRQSLGQGPEFLIYFQGTGAADDSGLPNDRFFAVRPEGSVSTLKIQRTERGDSAVYLCASSLNTNNEQFFGPGTRLTVL.

The chain employs TRBV27 and TRBJ1-2; 11 positions match TRBD1. The germline V gene has CDR1 MNHEY and CDR2 SMNVEV (reference sequence). CDR3 length equals 17 residues. J lost 4 bases, V lost 6 bases, and 13 bases had no gene match. CDR3 loop: CASSRTGGVGVGYGYTF. The CDR3 region has the DNA TGTGCCAGCAGCAGGACAGGGGGCGTCGGAGTTGGCTATGGCTACACCTTC.

The rearrangement uses TRBV6-2 or TRBV6-3 and TRBJ1-1; D gene unclear. This CDR3 region has 13 residues. V gave up 5 bases and J gave up 0 bases, with 7 bases separating them. From germline, CDR1 is MNHEY and CDR2 SVGEGT. CDR3 in DNA: TGTGCCAGCAGTCTAGCGGTGAACACTGAAGCTTTCTTT. It is translated as CASSLAVNTEAFF.

This chain uses TRBV12-5 with TRBJ1-1; 7 bases are a match to TRBD1. This CDR3 is built from 13 residues. Germline lookup yields CDR1 LGHNT and CDR2 FRNRAP. V trimming: 1 base; J trimming: 7 bases; junction bases outside the gene matches: 3. For the CDR3, the DNA is TGTGCTAGTGGTTTGGACAGGGGAGGTGAAGCTTTCTTT. This gives the protein CASGLDRGGEAFF.

This chain links TRBV15 with TRBJ1-1; possibly TRBD1 for D (6 bases). Deletions cut 1 base from V and 0 bases from J, with 9 bases between. Per the germline V gene, CDR1 is LNHNV and CDR2 is YYDKDF (reference sequence). The CDR3 consists of 15 residues. This CDR3 is CATSRVGAMNTEAFF. Here the CDR3 DNA reads TGTGCCACCAGCAGAGTGGGGGCCATGAACACTGAAGCTTTCTTT.